This T cell receptor beta chain is drawn from a study of monozygotic twins with inflammatory bowel disease. The CDR3 length is 17 residues. Germline values: CDR1 SGHRS, CDR2 YFSETQ. TCRdb re-called the 5' RACE reads; every CDR3 protein appears as one record, without DNA. The repertoire table contains approximately 420,000 distinct CDR3 sequences. The clonotype was recovered from a human donor with ulcerative colitis or Crohn's disease, or a healthy co-twin of an affected twin (not recorded which). V and J are TRBV5-1 and TRBJ2-1; TCRdb selects TRBD1, and the lack of DNA leaves this call unchecked. Source material: blood. Here the CDR3 reads CASSLEPGPSLLNEQFF.